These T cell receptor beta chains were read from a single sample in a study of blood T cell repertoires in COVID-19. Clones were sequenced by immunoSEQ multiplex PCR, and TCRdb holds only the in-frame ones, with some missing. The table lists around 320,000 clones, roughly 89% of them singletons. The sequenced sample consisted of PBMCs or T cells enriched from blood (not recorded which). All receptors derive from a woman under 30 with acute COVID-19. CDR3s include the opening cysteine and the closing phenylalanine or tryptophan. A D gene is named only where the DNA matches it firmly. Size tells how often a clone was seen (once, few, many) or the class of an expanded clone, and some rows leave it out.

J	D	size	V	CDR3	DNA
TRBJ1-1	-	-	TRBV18	CASSPRGFENTEAFF	TGTGCCAGCTCACCAAGGGGGTTCGAGAACACTGAAGCTTTCTTT
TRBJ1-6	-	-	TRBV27	CASSSDRENNSPLHF	TGTGCCAGCAGTTCCGACAGAGAAAATAATTCACCCCTCCACTTT
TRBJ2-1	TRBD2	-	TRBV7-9	CASIQGLAAPYNEQFF	TGTGCCAGCATCCAAGGGCTAGCGGCACCCTACAATGAGCAGTTCTTC
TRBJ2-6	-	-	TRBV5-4	CASSWNSGAGANVLTF	TGTGCCAGCAGCTGGAATTCAGGGGCTGGGGCCAACGTCCTGACTTTC
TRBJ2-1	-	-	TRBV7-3	CASSLNGNEQFF	TGTGCCAGCAGCTTAAACGGGAATGAGCAGTTCTTC
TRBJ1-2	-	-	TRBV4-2	CASSRGDSTPASYGYTF	TGTGCCAGCAGCCGCGGCGACAGTACACCCGCCTCATATGGCTACACCTTC
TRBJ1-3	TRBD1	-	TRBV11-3	CASSLRGLRNTIYF	TGTGCCAGCAGCTTAAGGGGGCTAAGAAACACCATATATTTT
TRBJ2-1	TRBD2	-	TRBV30	CAWSPGRTSQGNNEQFF	TGTGCCTGGAGTCCAGGCCGGACTAGCCAGGGGAACAATGAGCAGTTCTTC
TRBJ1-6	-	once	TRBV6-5	CASSYGQGFSPLHF	TGTGCCAGCAGTTACGGTCAGGGATTTTCACCCCTCCACTTT
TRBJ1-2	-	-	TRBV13	CASSLMVAGYGYTF	TGTGCCAGCAGCCTGATGGTGGCGGGGTATGGCTACACCTTC
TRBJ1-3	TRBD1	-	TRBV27	CASGQGPSGNTIYF	TGTGCCAGCGGACAGGGACCATCTGGAAACACCATATATTTT
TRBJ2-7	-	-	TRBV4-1	CASSQEYSSSYEQYF	TGCGCCAGCAGCCAAGAATACAGCAGCTCCTACGAGCAGTACTTC
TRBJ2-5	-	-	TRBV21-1	CASSKTHGETQYF	TGTGCCAGCAGCAAAACCCACGGGGAGACCCAGTACTTC
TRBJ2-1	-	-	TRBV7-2	CASSRRGPYNEQFF	TGTGCCAGCAGCCGCAGGGGCCCCTACAATGAGCAGTTCTTC
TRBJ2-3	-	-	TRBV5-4	CASSVYRDTQYF	TGTGCCAGCAGCGTGTATCGGGATACGCAGTATTTT
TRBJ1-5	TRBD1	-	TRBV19	CASSIEGGPNQPQHF	TGTGCCAGTAGTATAGAAGGGGGCCCCAATCAGCCCCAGCATTTT
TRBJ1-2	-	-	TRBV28	CATAPGGYTF	TGTGCCACCGCCCCCGGGGGCTACACCTTC
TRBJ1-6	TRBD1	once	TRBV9	CASSEDRGRSPLHF	TGTGCCAGCAGCGAAGACAGGGGAAGATCACCCCTCCACTTT
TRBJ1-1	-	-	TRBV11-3	CASSLGGLNTEAFF	TGTGCCAGCAGCCTCGGGGGGCTGAACACTGAAGCTTTCTTT